This record concerns one T cell receptor (beta chain) sequence. In the same sample, other DNA sequences code for this CDR3. This sample was taken from a study of blood T cell repertoires in COVID-19. In the study overall: The samples span acute and convalescent COVID-19 from the United States, Italy and Spain. T cells, B-cell-depleted T cells, or PBMCs provided the cDNA or gDNA that served as material.

Original processing notes: Reference gene primer amplification yielded estimated nucleated cell counts. This table comes from immunoSEQ multiplex PCR, and its TCRdb copy is limited to in-frame clones, with some not included. V and J calls and clone size come straight from that table; D and trimming were deduced from the DNA. The sample shows about 55,000 clones, 65% to 90% of them seen only once. The ends lost 3 bases at V and 4 bases at J; junction bases unmatched: 4. The CDR3 runs to 16 residues. Germline V gene sequence: CDR1 KGHSH, CDR2 LQKENI. The rearrangement uses TRBV18 and TRBJ2-2, with 11 nucleotides matching TRBD1. Sequencing was carried out using peripheral blood. The TCR originated in a human donor in a cohort sampled during active COVID-19. This chain's CDR3 is CASSPSGTGGTGELFF. CDR3 coding DNA: TGTGCCAGCTCACCTTCCGGGACAGGGGGCACCGGGGAGCTGTTTTTT.